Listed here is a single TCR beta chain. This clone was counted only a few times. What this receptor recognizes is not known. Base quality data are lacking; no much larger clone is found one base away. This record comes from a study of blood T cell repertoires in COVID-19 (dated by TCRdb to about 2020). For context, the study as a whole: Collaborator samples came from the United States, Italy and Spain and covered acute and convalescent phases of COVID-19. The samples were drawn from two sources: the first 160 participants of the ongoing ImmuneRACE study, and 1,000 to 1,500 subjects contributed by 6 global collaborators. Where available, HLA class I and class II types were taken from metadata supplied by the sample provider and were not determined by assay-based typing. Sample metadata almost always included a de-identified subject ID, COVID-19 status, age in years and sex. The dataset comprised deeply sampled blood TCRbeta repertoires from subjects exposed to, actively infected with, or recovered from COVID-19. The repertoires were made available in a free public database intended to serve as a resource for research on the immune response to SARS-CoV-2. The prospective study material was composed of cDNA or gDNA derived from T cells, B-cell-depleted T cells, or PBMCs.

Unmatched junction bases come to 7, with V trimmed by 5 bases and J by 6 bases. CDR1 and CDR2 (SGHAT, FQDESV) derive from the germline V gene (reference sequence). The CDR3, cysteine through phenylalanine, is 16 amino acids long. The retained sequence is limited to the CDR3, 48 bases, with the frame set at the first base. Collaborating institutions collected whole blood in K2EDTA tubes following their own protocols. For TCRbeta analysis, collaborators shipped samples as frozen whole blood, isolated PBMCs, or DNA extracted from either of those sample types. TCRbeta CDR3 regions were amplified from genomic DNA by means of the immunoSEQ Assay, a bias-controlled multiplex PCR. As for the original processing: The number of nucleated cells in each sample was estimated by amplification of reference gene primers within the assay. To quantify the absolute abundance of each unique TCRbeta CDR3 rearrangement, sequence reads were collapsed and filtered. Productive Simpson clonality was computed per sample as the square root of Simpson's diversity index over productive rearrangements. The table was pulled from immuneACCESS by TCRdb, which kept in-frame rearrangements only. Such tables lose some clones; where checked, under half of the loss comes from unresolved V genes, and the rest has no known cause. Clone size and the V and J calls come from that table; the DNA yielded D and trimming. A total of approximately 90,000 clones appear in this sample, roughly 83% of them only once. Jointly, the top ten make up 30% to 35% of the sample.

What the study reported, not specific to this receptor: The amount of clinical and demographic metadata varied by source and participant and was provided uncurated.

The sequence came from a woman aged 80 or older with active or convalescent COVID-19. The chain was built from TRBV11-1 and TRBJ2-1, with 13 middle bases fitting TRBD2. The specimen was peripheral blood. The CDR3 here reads CASSPSTSGRFNEQFF. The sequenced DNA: TGTGCCAGCAGCCCCTCGACTAGCGGGAGGTTCAATGAGCAGTTCTTC.